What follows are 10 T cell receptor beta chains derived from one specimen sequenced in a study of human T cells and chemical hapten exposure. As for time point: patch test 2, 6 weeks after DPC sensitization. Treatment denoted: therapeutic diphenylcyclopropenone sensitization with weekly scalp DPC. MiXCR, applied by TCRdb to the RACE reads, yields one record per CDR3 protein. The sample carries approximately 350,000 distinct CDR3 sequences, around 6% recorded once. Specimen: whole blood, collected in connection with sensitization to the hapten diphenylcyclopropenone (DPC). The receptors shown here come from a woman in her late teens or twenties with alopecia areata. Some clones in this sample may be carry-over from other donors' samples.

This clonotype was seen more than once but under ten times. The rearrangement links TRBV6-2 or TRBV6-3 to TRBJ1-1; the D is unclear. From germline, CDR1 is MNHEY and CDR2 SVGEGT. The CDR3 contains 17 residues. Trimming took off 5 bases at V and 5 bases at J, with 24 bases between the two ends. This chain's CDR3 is CASSPYSGIIVGTEAFF. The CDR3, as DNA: TGTGCCAGCAGTCCCTACAGCGGGATCATCGTTGGAACTGAAGCTTTCTTT.

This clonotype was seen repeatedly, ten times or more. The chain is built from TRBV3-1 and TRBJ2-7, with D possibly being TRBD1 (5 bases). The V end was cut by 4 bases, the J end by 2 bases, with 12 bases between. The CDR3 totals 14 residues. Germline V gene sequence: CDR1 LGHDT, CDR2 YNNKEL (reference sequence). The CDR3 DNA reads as TGTGCCAGCAGCCGGGGAACAGGCCCCTACGAGCAGTACTTC. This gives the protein CASSRGTGPYEQYF.

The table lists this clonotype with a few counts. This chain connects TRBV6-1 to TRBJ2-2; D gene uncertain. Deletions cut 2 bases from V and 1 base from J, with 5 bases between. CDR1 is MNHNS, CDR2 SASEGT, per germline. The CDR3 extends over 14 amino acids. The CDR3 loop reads CASSEWGNTGELFF. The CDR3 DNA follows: TGTGCCAGCAGTGAATGGGGGAACACCGGGGAGCTGTTTTTT.

The CDR3 DNA reads as TGTGCCAGCAGAGGAACGGGGGGTATAAAAAAAAACATTCAGTACTTC. Translating gives CASRGTGGIKKNIQYF. V is TRBV7-2 and J is TRBJ2-4; 7 bases match TRBD2. CDR1 is SGHTA and CDR2 is FQGNSA in the germline V gene. The CDR3 length is 16 residues. Germline trimming cut 6 bases from V and 4 bases from J; bases unmatched to any gene: 12.

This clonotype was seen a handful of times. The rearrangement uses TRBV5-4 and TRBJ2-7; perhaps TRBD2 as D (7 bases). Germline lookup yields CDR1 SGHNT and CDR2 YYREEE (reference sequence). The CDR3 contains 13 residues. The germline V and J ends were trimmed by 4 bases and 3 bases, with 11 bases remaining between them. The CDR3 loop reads CASSIGGVYEQYF. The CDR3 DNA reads TGTGCCAGCAGCATAGGGGGGGTCTACGAGCAGTACTTC.

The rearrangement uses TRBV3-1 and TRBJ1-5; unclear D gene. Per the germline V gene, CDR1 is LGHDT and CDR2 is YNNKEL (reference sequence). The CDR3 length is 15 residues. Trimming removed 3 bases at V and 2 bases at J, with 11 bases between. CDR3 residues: CASSHSPLGNQPQHF. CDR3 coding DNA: TGTGCCAGCAGCCATAGTCCCTTAGGCAATCAGCCCCAGCATTTT.

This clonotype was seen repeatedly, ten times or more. This CDR3 reads CASTLPRETQYF. The DNA for the CDR3 is TGTGCCAGCACTCTTCCGAGGGAGACCCAGTACTTC. The chain employs TRBV6-1 and TRBJ2-5, with D unresolved. The ends were cut back, 7 bases at V and 5 bases at J, with 11 bases in the middle. This CDR3 is built from 12 residues. Germline CDR1 is MNHNS and CDR2 is SASEGT.

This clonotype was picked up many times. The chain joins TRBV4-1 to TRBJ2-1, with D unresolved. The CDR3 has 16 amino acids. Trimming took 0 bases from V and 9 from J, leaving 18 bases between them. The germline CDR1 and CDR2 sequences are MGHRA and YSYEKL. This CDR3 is CASSQDLNHVTGEQFF. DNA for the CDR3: TGCGCCAGCAGCCAAGATTTGAACCACGTGACGGGTGAGCAGTTCTTC.

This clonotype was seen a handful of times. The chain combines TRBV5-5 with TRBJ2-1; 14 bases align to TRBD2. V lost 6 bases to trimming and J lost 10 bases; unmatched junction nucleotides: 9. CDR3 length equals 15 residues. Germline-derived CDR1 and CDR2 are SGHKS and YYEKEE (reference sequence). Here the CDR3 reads CASTLTSGGAREQFF. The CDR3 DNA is TGTGCCAGCACCCTGACTAGCGGGGGGGCTAGAGAGCAGTTCTTC.

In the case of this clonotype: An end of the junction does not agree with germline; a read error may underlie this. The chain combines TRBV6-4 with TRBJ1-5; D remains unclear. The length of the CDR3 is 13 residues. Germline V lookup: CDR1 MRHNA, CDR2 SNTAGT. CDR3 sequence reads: CASSAESSQPQHF. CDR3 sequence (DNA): TGTGCCAGCAGCGCCGAGAGCAGTCAGCCCCAGCATTTT.